The 21 T cell receptor beta chains listed next were all sequenced from one sample in a study of T cell responses to AZD1222 COVID-19 vaccine. Profiling relied on immunoSEQ multiplex PCR, and the TCRdb table lists in-frame clones only, not all of them. The sample lists 130,000 or so clones, approximately 93% occurring once. The sample was peripheral blood, taken on day 0 of MenACWY control vaccination. The receptor source for this set is an adult in good health.

The chain has TRBV28 and TRBJ1-5; D gene unclear. Germline CDR1 reads MDHEN; CDR2 reads SYDVKM. Deletions cut 5 bases from V and 4 bases from J, with 18 bases between. There are 16 residues in the CDR3. CDR3 loop: CASSPTWTVGNQPQHF. The CDR3 DNA is TGTGCCAGCAGTCCCACTTGGACTGTGGGGAATCAGCCCCAGCATTTT. The full variable domain, in which reference TRBV28 and TRBJ1-5 provide the parts outside the CDR3, is DVKVTQSSRYLVKRTGEKVFLECVQDMDHENMFWYRQDPGLGLRLIYFSYDVKMKEKGDIPEGYSVSREKKERFSLILESASTNQTSMYLCASSPTWTVGNQPQHFGDGTRLSIL.

The chain has TRBV28 and TRBJ1-3; D may be TRBD1 (5 bases). Trimming stripped 4 bases from V and 5 bases from J, with 18 bases between. CDR1 and CDR2 (germline): MDHEN, SYDVKM. The CDR3 loop spans 16 amino acids. Written as DNA, the CDR3 is TGTGCCAGCAGTTCATCCTCGGGGCGGACTAGAAACACCATATATTTT. Residues: CASSSSSGRTRNTIYF.

Concerning this clone itself: One end of the junction is discordant with germline, which a read error may explain. The chain employs TRBV7-9 and TRBJ1-2; maybe TRBD1 (6 bases). CDR1 and CDR2 (germline): SEHNR, FQNEAQ (reference sequence). This CDR3 region has 12 residues. The CDR3 here is CASSRTPGTPNF. The CDR3 nucleotides read TGTGCCAGCAGCCGTACCCCCGGGACACCCAACTTC. Together with reference TRBV7-9 and TRBJ1-2, the CDR3 gives the full variable domain: DTGVSQNPRHKITKRGQNVTFRCDPISEHNRLYWYRQTLGQGPEFLTYFQNEAQLEKSRLLSDRFSAERPKGSFSTLEIQRTEQGDSAMYLCASSRTPGTPNFGSGTRLTVV.

The chain is built from TRBV29-1 and TRBJ2-1, with 7 positions matching TRBD2. With V trimmed by 2 bases and J by 7 bases, 5 bases remained unmatched. The germline V gene has CDR1 SQVTM and CDR2 ANQGSEA. The length of the CDR3 is 13 residues. CDR3 residues: CSVENSGGNEQFF. DNA for the CDR3: TGCAGCGTTGAAAACTCCGGGGGGAATGAGCAGTTCTTC.

The chain has TRBV7-8 and TRBJ2-1, with D perhaps TRBD1 or TRBD2 (5 bases each). With 7 bases removed from V and 10 bases from J, the gap between germline ends came to 17 bases. Germline V gene sequence: CDR1 SGHVS, CDR2 FQNEAQ. This CDR3 contains 13 residues. Here the CDR3 reads CASNIPRGREQFF. CDR3 nucleotides: TGTGCCAGCAACATACCACGGGGACGGGAGCAGTTCTTC.

This chain joins TRBV7-3 and TRBJ1-1; no firm D call. The V and J ends lost 3 bases and 6 bases respectively, with 11 bases between them. CDR3 size: 13 residues. CDR1 SGHTA and CDR2 FQGTGA come from the germline V gene. CDR3 sequence reads: CASSFVGEAEAFF. The CDR3 DNA sequence: TGTGCCAGCAGCTTCGTGGGAGAAGCTGAAGCTTTCTTT.

The genes are TRBV7-2 and TRBJ1-2; 7 nucleotides agree with TRBD1. Per germline, CDR1 SGHTA and CDR2 FQGNSA. Trimming took 4 bases from V and 4 from J; bases not matched to a gene: 6. The CDR3 is made up of 14 amino acids. CDR3 DNA: TGTGCCAGCAGCTCCCGACAGGGTAGCTATGGCTACACCTTC. It specifies CASSSRQGSYGYTF.

The chain combines TRBV24-1 with TRBJ2-1; D possibly corresponds to TRBD1 (6 bases). CDR3 length equals 14 residues. Trimming removed 4 bases at V and 0 bases at J, with 6 bases between. Germline-derived CDR1 and CDR2 are KGHDR and SFDVKD. CDR3 sequence (DNA): TGTGCCACCAGTGACAGGGGCTCCTACAATGAGCAGTTCTTC. It is translated as CATSDRGSYNEQFF.

The chain combines TRBV7-8 with TRBJ1-5, with D unclear. Trimming took off 8 bases at V and 1 base at J, with 15 bases between the two ends. Germline values: CDR1 SGHVS, CDR2 FQNEAQ. The CDR3 extends over 15 amino acids. The CDR3 bases are TGTGCCAGCGGGGAAGTAGCGGGGAGCAATCAGCCCCAGCATTTT. Its translation: CASGEVAGSNQPQHF. Together with reference TRBV7-8 and TRBJ1-5, the CDR3 gives the full variable domain: GAGVSQSPRYKVAKRGQDVALRCDPISGHVSLFWYQQALGQGPEFLTYFQNEAQLDKSGLPSDRFFAERPEGSVSTLKIQRTQQEDSAVYLCASGEVAGSNQPQHFGDGTRLSIL.

This clone was observed a few times. This sequence joins TRBV10-2 and TRBJ1-3; D is ambiguous. This CDR3 has 13 amino acids. Germline-derived CDR1 and CDR2 are WSHSY and SAAADI. V lost 10 bases and J 4 bases, leaving 14 bases between the germline ends. In DNA form, the CDR3 reads TGCGCCACGACCGAATCTCCCGGAAACACCATATATTTT. It encodes CATTESPGNTIYF.

V usage is TRBV18 and J usage is TRBJ1-1; unclear D gene. Germline V gives CDR1 KGHSH, CDR2 LQKENI. The CDR3 is 15 residues long. Trimming shortened V by 0 bases and J by 4 bases, and 12 bases separated the two germline ends. CDR3: CASSPPTRLSTEAFF. CDR3 DNA sequence: TGTGCCAGCTCACCACCGACTCGGTTGAGCACTGAAGCTTTCTTT.

This chain uses TRBV7-5 with TRBJ1-5; the table calls TRBD1, which could not be checked here. TRBV7-5 is flagged as a pseudogene. This CDR3 has 17 residues. The CDR3 region has the DNA TGTGTCAGAAGCTTAGTTGCCCCGGGACAGAAGGGACAGCCCCAGCATTTT. Translated: CVRSLVAPGQKGQPQHF.

The chain is built from TRBV2 and TRBJ2-1; D is unclear. Deletions cut 8 bases from V and 0 bases from J, with 11 bases between. The CDR3 totals 14 residues. Germline V CDR1 and CDR2: SNHLY, FYNNEI. CDR3 coding DNA: TGTGCCAGCTCTCCCTTTAGCTCCTACAATGAGCAGTTCTTC. Its translation is CASSPFSSYNEQFF.

The chain carries TRBV6-2 or TRBV6-3 and TRBJ1-2, with 7 bases lining up with TRBD1. Germline trimming cut 5 bases from V and 2 bases from J; bases unmatched to any gene: 2. The CDR3 is made up of 13 amino acids. Germline V gene data show CDR1 as MNHEY and CDR2 as SVGEGT. In DNA form, the CDR3 reads TGTGCCAGCAGTAGGACAGGAAACTATGGCTACACCTTC. It translates to CASSRTGNYGYTF.

The chain uses TRBV7-9 and TRBJ1-1; D unresolved. This CDR3 region has 15 residues. Trimming shortened V by 2 bases and J by 4 bases, and 14 bases separated the two germline ends. Per the germline V gene, CDR1 is SEHNR and CDR2 is FQNEAQ (reference sequence). The CDR3 loop is CASSLRGQVFTEAFF. CDR3 nucleotides: TGTGCCAGCAGCTTAAGAGGCCAGGTTTTCACTGAAGCTTTCTTT.

CDR3 sequence reads: CASSPEQGFNYGYTF. The CDR3 DNA is TGTGCCAGCAGTCCCGAACAGGGATTTAACTATGGCTACACCTTC. The chain is built from TRBV2 and TRBJ1-2; perhaps TRBD1 as D (6 bases). The CDR3 covers 15 residues. V gave up 5 bases and J gave up 1 base, with 14 bases separating them. CDR1 is SNHLY, CDR2 FYNNEI, per germline. Full variable domain (outside the CDR3, taken from reference TRBV2 and TRBJ1-2): EPEVTQTPSHQVTQMGQEVILRCVPISNHLYFYWYRQILGQKVEFLVSFYNNEISEKSEIFDDQFSVERPDGSNFTLKIRSTKLEDSAMYFCASSPEQGFNYGYTFGSGTRLTVV.

The genes are TRBV7-2 and TRBJ1-6; 11 bases agree with TRBD1. The CDR3 length is 18 residues. Germline assignment: CDR1 SGHTA and CDR2 FQGNSA. The junction had 8 bases not matched to a gene; V was cut back by 5 bases and J by 2 bases. The CDR3 bases are TGTGCCAGCAGCCCCCGGACAGGGGGCTTCGCCTATAATTCACCCCTCCACTTT. Amino acids: CASSPRTGGFAYNSPLHF.

J is TRBJ2-3 and V is TRBV13; 10 bases map to TRBD1. This CDR3 has 16 residues. Looked up from germline, CDR1 is PRHDT and CDR2 is FYEKMQ (reference sequence). J lost 4 bases, V lost 4 bases, and 8 bases had no gene match. CDR3 bases: TGTGCCAGCAGCTCCTGGGACAGGGGATTCCCAGATACGCAGTATTTT. Amino acid sequence: CASSSWDRGFPDTQYF.

The chain recombines TRBV7-9 with TRBJ2-7; D is unclear. The CDR3 spans 13 residues. V was cut by 2 bases and J by 3 bases, with 8 bases left in between. The V gene's germline CDR1 is SEHNR and CDR2 FQNEAQ (reference sequence). CDR3 region: CASSLNNIYEQYF. CDR3 nucleotide sequence: TGTGCCAGCAGCTTAAATAATATCTACGAGCAGTACTTC.

This clone came up once. The V gene is TRBV27, the J gene TRBJ2-3; tentatively, D is TRBD1 (6 bases). Germline CDR1 MNHEY, CDR2 SMNVEV (reference sequence). The CDR3 has 15 amino acids. V was clipped by 5 bases and J by 5 bases, with 17 bases between them. CDR3 in DNA: TGTGCCAGCAGTCTGGACAGTGGGACGAGAGATACGCAGTATTTT. Residues: CASSLDSGTRDTQYF.

The rearrangement links TRBV10-3 to TRBJ1-2; D is unresolved. Deletions cut 11 bases from V and 4 bases from J, with 14 bases between. CDR1 and CDR2 from the germline V gene are ENHRY and SYGVKD. The CDR3 is made up of 12 amino acids. CDR3 sequence (DNA): TGTGCCGCCAGTGGCAGCCTCTATGGCTACACCTTC. It codes for CAASGSLYGYTF.